The 13 T cell receptor beta chains in this list originate from one sample, sequenced in a study of spatial heterogeneity in lung cancer. Time point specified: sample taken at primary tumor resection. The sequenced material consisted of unsorted whole RNA from tumor, nontumor lung or frozen PBMC. MiXCR, applied by TCRdb to the 5' RACE reads, yields one record per CDR3 protein. This table holds approximately 40,000 distinct CDR3 sequences, roughly 15% found once. The source was PBMCs, collected at surgery. Receptors originate from a male donor with early-stage non-small cell lung cancer.

This clonotype was seen a few times. The chain couples TRBV27 to TRBJ1-3; possible D gene TRBD1, 5 bases. The CDR3 has 14 residues. Germline-derived CDR1 and CDR2 are MNHEY and SMNVEV (reference sequence). V was cut by 6 bases and J by 2 bases, with 11 bases left in between. CDR3: CASSPQGPGNTIYF. The DNA for the CDR3 is TGTGCCAGCAGCCCGCAGGGCCCTGGAAACACCATATATTTT.

This clonotype has at least ten counts. This sequence joins TRBV6-6 and TRBJ2-1, with D unresolved. The germline CDR1 and CDR2 sequences are MNHNY and SVGAGI (reference sequence). This CDR3 contains 12 residues. V was shortened by 4 bases and J by 7 bases, with 8 bases between the two germline ends. The CDR3 DNA follows: TGTGCCAGCAGTTCTCTAGATAATGAGCAGTTCTTC. Translating it yields CASSSLDNEQFF.

This sequence joins TRBV6-6 and TRBJ2-5; 8 bases fit TRBD1. This CDR3 has 14 amino acids. Germline V gene lookup returns CDR1 MNHNY and CDR2 SVGAGI (reference sequence). V shed 5 bases and J 3 bases; nucleotides not matched to a gene: 5. For the CDR3, the DNA is TGTGCCAGCAGTATCACGACAGGGGAAGAGACCCAGTACTTC. It translates to CASSITTGEETQYF.

This rearrangement joins TRBV27 to TRBJ2-1, with 10 nucleotides matching TRBD1. The CDR3 has 17 residues. Germline V gene data show CDR1 as MNHEY and CDR2 as SMNVEV (reference sequence). The J segment lost 0 bases and the V segment lost 6 bases, leaving 8 bases of the junction unmatched. The DNA for the CDR3 is TGTGCCAGCAGATTAGGGACAGGGGTCAGCTCCTACAATGAGCAGTTCTTC. Translating gives CASRLGTGVSSYNEQFF.

J is TRBJ1-5 and V is TRBV7-2, with D perhaps matching TRBD1 (5 bases). CDR1 and CDR2 (germline): SGHTA, FQGNSA. The V end was cut by 1 base, the J end by 0 bases, with 10 bases between. This CDR3 is 16 amino acids long. The CDR3 sequence is CASSLVGGPSNQPQHF. In DNA, the CDR3 is TGTGCCAGCAGCTTAGTGGGGGGTCCTAGCAATCAGCCCCAGCATTTT. Full variable domain (outside the CDR3, taken from reference TRBV7-2 and TRBJ1-5): GAGVSQSPSNKVTEKGKDVELRCDPISGHTALYWYRQSLGQGLEFLIYFQGNSAPDKSGLPSDRFSAERTGGSVSTLTIQRTQQEDSAVYLCASSLVGGPSNQPQHFGDGTRLSIL.

This clonotype turned up a few times. The genes are TRBV7-9 and TRBJ2-7, with D uncertain. The germline V gene encodes CDR1 SEHNR and CDR2 FQNEAQ (reference sequence). The CDR3 spans 16 residues. V shed 2 bases and J shed 3 bases, with 17 bases lying between them. The CDR3 sequence: CASSLSPLSGDYEQYF. DNA for the CDR3: TGTGCCAGCAGCTTAAGCCCCTTGAGTGGGGACTACGAGCAGTACTTC.

This clonotype was detected a few times. The chain uses TRBV2 and TRBJ2-2; D uncertain. In germline, CDR1 is SNHLY, CDR2 FYNNEI. V was shortened by 3 bases and J by 6 bases, with 8 bases between the two germline ends. The CDR3 is made up of 13 amino acids. For the CDR3, the DNA is TGTGCCAGCAGTGATTTGAGTCCCGGGGAGCTGTTTTTT. Translation: CASSDLSPGELFF.

This clonotype was counted between two and nine times. The genes are TRBV9 and TRBJ1-5, with TRBD1 matching over 8 bases. Germline V CDR1 and CDR2: SGDLS, YYNGEE. The CDR3 loop spans 15 amino acids. Losses at the gene ends were 3 bases for V and 6 bases for J; bases not matched to a gene: 8. In nucleotides, the CDR3 is TGTGCCAGCAGCGCCACCCAGGGGGCAGTTCAGCCCCAGCATTTT. This gives the protein CASSATQGAVQPQHF.

This clonotype was counted only a few times. This chain connects TRBV20-1 to TRBJ1-1; a weak D match, TRBD1 (5 bases). CDR3 length equals 13 residues. Trimming cost V 1 base and J 2 bases, with 8 bases left between them. Germline CDR1 is DFQATT and CDR2 is SNEGSKA (reference sequence). CDR3 sequence reads: CSARVGHNTEAFF. As DNA, the CDR3 is TGCAGTGCTAGAGTGGGGCATAACACTGAAGCTTTCTTT.

The rearrangement joins TRBV4-3 to TRBJ1-2, with D tentatively TRBD1 (5 bases). The CDR3 runs 16 residues. CDR1 is LGHNA and CDR2 is YSLEER in the germline V gene. The V gene lost 1 base and the J gene lost 5 bases, with 17 bases spanning the gap. The CDR3 loop is CASSQVSGTVLYGYTF. For the CDR3, the DNA is TGCGCCAGCAGCCAAGTTTCCGGGACCGTGCTGTATGGCTACACCTTC.

The genes are TRBV5-1 and TRBJ2-7; no definite D call. CDR3 size: 13 residues. Deletions cut 4 bases from V and 0 bases from J, with 8 bases between. CDR1 is SGHRS and CDR2 is YFSETQ in the germline V gene. The CDR3 nucleotides read TGCGCCAGCAGCGTTCATAGCTCCTACGAGCAGTACTTC. Encoded protein: CASSVHSSYEQYF.

The gene calls are TRBV7-2 and TRBJ1-1; D is undetermined. Per the germline V gene, CDR1 is SGHTA and CDR2 is FQGNSA. Trimming pared 1 base from V and 10 bases from J, leaving 16 bases between. CDR3 length equals 14 residues. The CDR3 spells CASSLDEGNVRAFF. The CDR3 DNA reads TGTGCCAGCAGCTTAGATGAGGGTAATGTTAGAGCTTTCTTT.

The J gene is TRBJ1-3, the V gene TRBV12-3 or TRBV12-4; weak D call: TRBD1 (5 bases). CDR3 length: 15 amino acids. V was trimmed by 6 bases and J by 0 bases, leaving 12 bases between them. DNA for the CDR3: TGTGCCAGCAGCTCGGCGGGGGACTCTGGAAACACCATATATTTT. Encoded protein: CASSSAGDSGNTIYF.